This paragraph covers one T cell receptor beta chain sequence. Trimming shortened V by 5 bases and J by 6 bases, and 18 bases separated the two germline ends. The CDR3 spans 15 residues. Per germline, CDR1 MNHEY and CDR2 SVGAGI. Per the study methods: Researchers report that nucleated cell counts were estimated from reference gene primer amplification. Sequencing was performed with immunoSEQ multiplex PCR; in TCRdb, only in-frame clones are kept and a portion is missing. V and J calls plus clone size are reproduced from that table; the DNA served to infer D and trimming. This sample has about 230,000 clones, with around four fifths found just once. The data belong to a study of blood T cell repertoires in COVID-19. Study-wide background: The United States, Italy and Spain supplied acute and convalescent COVID-19 samples. The analysed material was cDNA or gDNA that came from T cells, B-cell-depleted T cells, or PBMCs.

The sequence came from a woman in her 70s with active or convalescent COVID-19. This sequence joins TRBV6-5 and TRBJ2-3; D possibly corresponds to TRBD2 (6 bases). The sample taken for sequencing was peripheral blood. CDR3 residues: CASSPRLGGMDTQYF. Here the CDR3 DNA reads TGTGCCAGCAGTCCCCGTCTAGGCGGGATGGATACGCAGTATTTT.